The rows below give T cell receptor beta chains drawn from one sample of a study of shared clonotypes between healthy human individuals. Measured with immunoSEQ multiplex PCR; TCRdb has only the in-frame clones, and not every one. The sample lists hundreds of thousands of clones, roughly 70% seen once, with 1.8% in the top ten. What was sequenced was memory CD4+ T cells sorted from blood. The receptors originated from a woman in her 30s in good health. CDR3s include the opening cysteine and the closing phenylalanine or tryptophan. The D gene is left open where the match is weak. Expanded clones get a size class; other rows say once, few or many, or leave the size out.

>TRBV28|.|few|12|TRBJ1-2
CASSDLNYGYTF
TGTGCCTCATCGGACCTAAACTATGGCTACACCTTC
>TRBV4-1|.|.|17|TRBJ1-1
CASSPLGGGGWDTEAFF
TGCGCCAGCAGCCCCCTAGGGGGGGGCGGCTGGGACACTGAAGCTTTCTTT
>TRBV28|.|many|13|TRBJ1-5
CASSWYSNQPQHF
TGTGCCAGCAGTTGGTATAGCAATCAGCCCCAGCATTTT
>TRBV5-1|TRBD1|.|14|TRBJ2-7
CASSPGTGTLEQYF
TGCGCCAGCAGCCCTGGGACAGGGACTTTGGAGCAGTACTTC
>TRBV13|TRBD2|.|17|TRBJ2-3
CASSLGVTSGITDTQYF
TGTGCCAGCAGCTTAGGCGTCACTAGCGGAATCACAGATACGCAGTATTTT
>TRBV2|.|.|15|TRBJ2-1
CASIPAVWSGDEQFF
TGTGCCAGCATCCCGGCGGTATGGAGCGGCGATGAGCAGTTCTTC
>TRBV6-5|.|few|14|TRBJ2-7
CASSRTSSSYEQYF
TGTGCCAGCAGTCGCACTAGTTCCTCCTACGAGCAGTACTTC
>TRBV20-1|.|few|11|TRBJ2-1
CSATAWDEQFF
TGCAGTGCTACTGCGTGGGATGAGCAGTTCTTC
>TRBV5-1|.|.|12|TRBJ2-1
CASSLASNEQFF
TGCGCCAGCAGCTTGGCTAGCAATGAGCAGTTCTTC
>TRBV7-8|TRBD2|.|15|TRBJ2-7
CASSGFSGSFDEQYF
TGTGCCAGCAGCGGGTTTAGCGGGAGTTTCGACGAGCAGTACTTC
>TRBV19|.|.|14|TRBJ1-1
CASRMGGMNTEAFF
TGTGCCAGTAGGATGGGAGGGATGAACACTGAAGCTTTCTTT
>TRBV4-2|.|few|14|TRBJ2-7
CASSQPNGGSEQYF
TGTGCCAGCAGCCAACCGAACGGAGGGAGCGAGCAGTACTTC
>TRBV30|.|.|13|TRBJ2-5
CAWRRTVKETQYF
TGTGCCTGGAGGAGGACAGTAAAAGAGACCCAGTACTTC
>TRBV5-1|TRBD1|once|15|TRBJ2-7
CASSKTRDSSYEQYF
TGCGCCAGCAGCAAAACCCGGGACAGCTCCTACGAGCAGTACTTC
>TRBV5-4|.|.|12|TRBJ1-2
CASSFNSYGYTF
TGTGCCAGCAGCTTTAACAGCTATGGCTACACCTTC
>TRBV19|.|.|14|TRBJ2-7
CASNAQGGSYEQYF
TGTGCCAGTAATGCCCAGGGGGGATCCTACGAGCAGTACTTC